Listed below are T cell receptor beta chains from one sample, sequenced in a study of shared clonotypes between healthy human individuals. Generated by immunoSEQ multiplex PCR, the TCRdb table keeps only in-frame clones and is missing some. Counted here are roughly 2.6 million clones, approximately 92% occurring once; the ten biggest clones make up 0.14%. The sequenced sample consisted of naive CD4+ T cells sorted from blood. The receptors were gathered from a man aged 18 to 35 in good health. The conserved cysteine and the conserved F or W are not part of the CDR3 here. Fields, in order: V gene, J gene, CDR3 protein.

V gene: TRBV6-5
J gene: TRBJ1-4
CDR3 protein: ASSWLGTNEKLF

V gene: TRBV7-3
J gene: TRBJ2-7
CDR3 protein: ASSLTSGTTYEQY

V gene: TRBV4-2
J gene: TRBJ1-6
CDR3 protein: ASSLAAGDSPLH

V gene: TRBV6-1
J gene: TRBJ2-7
CDR3 protein: ASSEAGLAGFYEQY

V gene: TRBV6-5
J gene: TRBJ2-1
CDR3 protein: ASSPGGRTYNEQF

V gene: TRBV11-3
J gene: TRBJ2-1
CDR3 protein: ASSVGQGTYNEQF

V gene: TRBV6-5
J gene: TRBJ1-6
CDR3 protein: ASGRGGRDNSPLH

V gene: TRBV6-1
J gene: TRBJ1-3
CDR3 protein: ASSARGDTIY

V gene: TRBV19
J gene: TRBJ2-6
CDR3 protein: ASSIRTGMGGANVLT

V gene: TRBV18
J gene: TRBJ2-3
CDR3 protein: ASSPVLQTTDTQY

V gene: TRBV5-1
J gene: TRBJ2-1
CDR3 protein: ASRQAGAYYNEQF

V gene: TRBV27
J gene: TRBJ2-5
CDR3 protein: ASSFRGRETQY

V gene: TRBV2
J gene: TRBJ1-5
CDR3 protein: ASSGDRGSHQPQH

V gene: TRBV6-5
J gene: TRBJ1-2
CDR3 protein: ASSYYPGQTYGYT

V gene: TRBV14
J gene: TRBJ2-7
CDR3 protein: ASSLTTGTEQY

V gene: TRBV7-2
J gene: TRBJ2-2
CDR3 protein: ASSAPAGGRRELF

V gene: TRBV2
J gene: TRBJ1-1
CDR3 protein: ASSQGAGNTEAF

V gene: TRBV7-2
J gene: TRBJ2-7
CDR3 protein: ASSFISGGPYEQY

V gene: TRBV30
J gene: TRBJ2-2
CDR3 protein: AWSQLGPGELF

V gene: TRBV5-1
J gene: TRBJ2-3
CDR3 protein: ASSLAGTSTDTQY

V gene: TRBV5-1
J gene: TRBJ2-7
CDR3 protein: ASSLAMGGNEQY

V gene: TRBV2
J gene: TRBJ1-6
CDR3 protein: ASRNDAGVDNSPLH

V gene: TRBV11-3
J gene: TRBJ2-2
CDR3 protein: ASSFSVGELF

V gene: TRBV30
J gene: TRBJ2-5
CDR3 protein: AWSASSGETQY

V gene: TRBV11-2
J gene: TRBJ2-2
CDR3 protein: ASSPSWSTGELF

V gene: TRBV5-1
J gene: TRBJ1-1
CDR3 protein: ASSFTTGMNTEAF

V gene: TRBV28
J gene: TRBJ1-5
CDR3 protein: ASLGGWGQGNQPQH

V gene: TRBV9
J gene: TRBJ2-1
CDR3 protein: ASSPRLAVYNEQF

V gene: TRBV4-1
J gene: TRBJ1-1
CDR3 protein: ASSQGANTEAF

V gene: TRBV27
J gene: TRBJ1-2
CDR3 protein: ASSFLAGVSKGYGYT

V gene: TRBV4-3
J gene: TRBJ2-3
CDR3 protein: ASSQFQSDTQY

V gene: TRBV28
J gene: TRBJ1-2
CDR3 protein: ASSSQGRGGYT

V gene: TRBV15
J gene: TRBJ2-5
CDR3 protein: ATSRGHFQETQY